Listed here are 26 T cell receptor beta chains from one sample, sequenced in a study of blood T cell repertoires in COVID-19. Data came from immunoSEQ multiplex PCR; TCRdb stores just in-frame clones and leaves some out. The sample contains about 65,000 clones, over 85% of which appear only once. The sequencing sample was made of peripheral blood. These receptors were taken from a man in his 70s with active COVID-19.

The chain has TRBV6-4 and TRBJ2-7; 8 positions agree with TRBD1. There are 13 residues in the CDR3. CDR1 MRHNA and CDR2 SNTAGT come from the germline V gene. V shed 4 bases, J shed 5 bases, and the junction held 4 bases outside the gene matches. The DNA for the CDR3 is TGTGCCAGCAGTGGCGGACAGGGAGACGAGCAGTACTTC. Translating it yields CASSGGQGDEQYF.

This clone is a singleton in its sample. This chain links TRBV5-1 with TRBJ1-1; a possible D gene is TRBD1 (6 bases). The CDR3 has 15 residues. The V gene's germline CDR1 is SGHRS and CDR2 YFSETQ. V shed 4 bases and J shed 1 base, with 14 bases lying between them. The CDR3 is CASSTTGSANTEAFF. DNA of the CDR3: TGCGCCAGCAGCACCACAGGGTCGGCGAACACTGAAGCTTTCTTT.

This chain uses TRBV10-3 with TRBJ1-2, with D hard to call. This CDR3 is 14 amino acids long. Germline values: CDR1 ENHRY, CDR2 SYGVKD. The ends were cut back, 3 bases at V and 4 bases at J, with 12 bases in the middle. The CDR3 sequence: CAISEAGGLYGYTF. In DNA form, the CDR3 reads TGTGCCATCAGTGAAGCGGGCGGTCTCTATGGCTACACCTTC.

The rearrangement links TRBV5-1 to TRBJ2-1; 7 bases map to TRBD2. CDR3 size: 16 residues. In germline, CDR1 is SGHRS, CDR2 YFSETQ. After removal of 4 bases from V and 2 bases from J, the junction contained 9 bases not matched to a gene. The chain's CDR3 is CASSLRSGAAYNEQFF. In nucleotides, the CDR3 is TGCGCCAGCAGCCTACGGAGCGGGGCCGCCTACAATGAGCAGTTCTTC. Full variable domain (remainder filled in from reference TRBV5-1 and TRBJ2-1): KAGVTQTPRYLIKTRGQQVTLSCSPISGHRSVSWYQQTPGQGLQFLFEYFSETQRNKGNFPGRFSGRQFSNSRSEMNVSTLELGDSALYLCASSLRSGAAYNEQFFGPGTRLTVL.

This chain joins TRBV20-1 and TRBJ1-5; no clear D gene. CDR1 is DFQATT and CDR2 is SNEGSKA in the germline V gene (reference sequence). The V gene lost 3 bases and the J gene lost 4 bases, with 4 bases spanning the gap. The CDR3 consists of 11 residues. CDR3 residues: CSASNNQPQHF. CDR3 nucleotides: TGCAGTGCTAGCAATAATCAGCCCCAGCATTTT.

This chain links TRBV2 with TRBJ2-7; 7 nucleotides match TRBD1. In germline, CDR1 is SNHLY, CDR2 FYNNEI. V shed 5 bases and J 3 bases; nucleotides not matched to a gene: 4. CDR3 length: 13 residues. The DNA of the CDR3 is TGTGCCAGCAGTCCCAGGGGGATCTACGAGCAGTACGTC. It yields the protein CASSPRGIYEQYV.

A note on this clone: A read error may account for a junction end that differs from germline. The rearrangement joins TRBV7-7 to TRBJ2-5, with a possible D match to TRBD2 (6 bases). The length of the CDR3 is 15 residues. Germline V gene lookup returns CDR1 SSHAT and CDR2 FNYEAQ (reference sequence). CDR3 protein: CASSPNPRREETQYF. CDR3 sequence (DNA): TGTGCTAGCAGCCCAAACCCACGGAGGGAAGAGACCCAGTACTTC.

The CDR3 here is CASSSGGGYEQYF. In DNA form, the CDR3 reads TGTGCCAGCAGCTCGGGGGGAGGCTACGAGCAGTACTTC. V is TRBV7-9 and J is TRBJ2-7; 7 positions agree with TRBD2. CDR1 is SEHNR, CDR2 FQNEAQ, per germline (reference sequence). Unmatched junction bases numbered 3, after V lost 4 bases and J lost 3 bases. The CDR3 loop spans 13 amino acids.

This chain uses TRBV27 with TRBJ1-6, with 8 bases matching TRBD1. This CDR3 has 14 amino acids. Trimming at V came to 4 bases and at J to 7 bases, leaving 3 bases not matched to a gene. CDR1 and CDR2 (germline): MNHEY, SMNVEV (reference sequence). The CDR3 reads CASSSDRVNSPLHF. CDR3 nucleotide sequence: TGTGCCAGCAGTTCGGACAGGGTAAATTCACCCCTCCACTTT.

The chain carries TRBV12-3 or TRBV12-4 and TRBJ2-1; D is possibly TRBD1 (5 bases). Between the trimmed V and J ends, which lost 4 bases and 9 bases, there was a span of 7 bases. This CDR3 region has 11 residues. The CDR3 DNA reads TGTGCCAGCAGTTCCCAGGGTGAGCAGTTCTTC. The encoded protein is CASSSQGEQFF.

The rearrangement uses TRBV28 and TRBJ1-2; D unresolved. The CDR3 sequence is 12 residues long. V lost 7 bases and J lost 4, with 10 bases in between. CDR1 is MDHEN, CDR2 SYDVKM, per germline. CDR3 residues: CASTRSRYGYTF. The CDR3 DNA sequence: TGTGCCAGCACAAGGAGTCGCTATGGCTACACCTTC.

This clone was picked up one time. The chain recombines TRBV24-1 with TRBJ1-5, with 11 bases fitting TRBD1. Germline loops: CDR1 KGHDR, CDR2 SFDVKD. The CDR3 totals 16 residues. Trimming at V came to 9 bases and at J to 6 bases, leaving 12 bases not matched to a gene. CDR3 bases: TGTGCCACCGGCGCGGGGACAGGGGGTACTAGTCAGCCCCAGCATTTT. Protein: CATGAGTGGTSQPQHF.

V is TRBV2 and J is TRBJ1-5; weak D call: TRBD1 (5 bases). Germline CDR1 reads SNHLY; CDR2 reads FYNNEI. V was clipped by 1 base and J by 10 bases, with 14 bases between them. This CDR3 has 14 amino acids. The CDR3 coding sequence is TGTGCCAGCAGTGAAGTCCAGGGAATCAGCCCCCAGCATTTT. Protein product: CASSEVQGISPQHF.

The chain employs TRBV6-1 and TRBJ1-5, with a weak D call TRBD1 (5 bases). Per germline, CDR1 MNHNS and CDR2 SASEGT. V lost 3 bases, J lost 8 bases, and 14 bases lay in between. This CDR3 has 14 residues. CDR3 coding DNA: TGTGCCAGCAGTGACGACGGGGGGTGGGAGCCCCAGCATTTT. This sequence encodes CASSDDGGWEPQHF.

V and J are TRBV9 and TRBJ2-5; 15 bases are shared with TRBD2. Germline V gene sequence: CDR1 SGDLS, CDR2 YYNGEE. The V and J ends lost 0 bases and 5 bases, in that order; junction bases with no gene match: 2. The CDR3 loop spans 16 amino acids. CDR3 loop: CASSVGTSGGAETQYF. The CDR3 nucleotides are TGTGCCAGCAGCGTAGGGACTAGCGGGGGGGCGGAGACCCAGTACTTC.

V gene TRBV19 combines with J gene TRBJ1-1; 10 nucleotides agree with TRBD1. Germline loops: CDR1 LNHDA, CDR2 SQIVND (reference sequence). This CDR3 is 16 amino acids long. Losses at the gene ends were 4 bases for V and 5 bases for J; bases not matched to a gene: 10. CDR3 protein: CASSRTRQGAWTEAFF. The CDR3 bases are TGTGCCAGTAGTAGGACGAGACAGGGGGCTTGGACTGAAGCTTTCTTT.

This chain links TRBV28 with TRBJ1-1; D gene ambiguous. Trimming removed 2 bases at V and 0 bases at J, with 7 bases between. CDR3 length: 14 amino acids. Germline-derived CDR1 and CDR2 are MDHEN and SYDVKM. In DNA form, the CDR3 reads TGTGCCAGCAGTTTAAAACTTATGAACACTGAAGCTTTCTTT. Its translation is CASSLKLMNTEAFF.

The chain carries TRBV7-9 and TRBJ2-3, with a weak D call TRBD1 (6 bases). There are 12 residues in the CDR3. Germline CDR1 SEHNR, CDR2 FQNEAQ (reference sequence). V shed 11 bases and J shed 3 bases, with 12 bases lying between them. CDR3 in amino acids: CACGQGTDTQYF. In nucleotides, the CDR3 is TGTGCCTGCGGTCAGGGGACAGATACGCAGTATTTT.

The chain is built from TRBV5-1 and TRBJ1-2, with D unclear. V was pared by 0 bases and J by 0 bases, with 12 bases between. The length of the CDR3 is 16 residues. Germline V gene lookup returns CDR1 SGHRS and CDR2 YFSETQ. The CDR3 nucleotides are TGCGCCAGCAGCTTGGACGGTACTAAACCTAACTATGGCTACACCTTC. It codes for CASSLDGTKPNYGYTF.

The J gene is TRBJ2-3, the V gene TRBV7-3, with D perhaps TRBD1 (5 bases). V lost 4 bases and J lost 0, with 11 bases in between. In germline, CDR1 is SGHTA, CDR2 FQGTGA. CDR3 length equals 15 residues. CDR3 region: CASSSRGQSTDTQYF. The CDR3 region has the DNA TGTGCCAGCAGCTCCCGCGGACAAAGCACAGATACGCAGTATTTT.

This sequence joins TRBV5-8 and TRBJ1-2; 7 nucleotides agree with TRBD1. Germline V gene sequence: CDR1 SGHTS, CDR2 YDEGEE. V lost 4 bases to trimming and J lost 4 bases; unmatched junction nucleotides: 7. The CDR3 spans 14 residues. CDR3 nucleotide sequence: TGTGCCAGCAGCCCCAGGGGGGCAACCTATGGCTACACCTTC. Translated: CASSPRGATYGYTF.

In this sample, this clone turned up once. CDR3 nucleotides: TGTGCCACCAGTGGTCCAGCTAACTATGGCTACACCTTC. This sequence encodes CATSGPANYGYTF. This chain uses TRBV24-1 with TRBJ1-2; D is unclear. The CDR3 contains 13 residues. Germline values: CDR1 KGHDR, CDR2 SFDVKD. V lost 5 bases and J 0 bases, leaving 6 bases between the germline ends.

The chain carries TRBV2 and TRBJ2-5; weak D call: TRBD2 (6 bases). This CDR3 has 13 amino acids. Germline loops: CDR1 SNHLY, CDR2 FYNNEI. V dropped 6 bases and J dropped 4 bases, with 12 bases sitting between them. In nucleotides, the CDR3 is TGTGCCAGCAGGGGACTGGCGGGAGAGACCCAGTACTTC. This translates into CASRGLAGETQYF. Full variable domain (remainder filled in from reference TRBV2 and TRBJ2-5): EPEVTQTPSHQVTQMGQEVILRCVPISNHLYFYWYRQILGQKVEFLVSFYNNEISEKSEIFDDQFSVERPDGSNFTLKIRSTKLEDSAMYFCASRGLAGETQYFGPGTRLLVL.

Only one count was recorded for this clone. The chain joins TRBV7-3 to TRBJ2-5, with 9 bases that match TRBD2. Unmatched junction bases numbered 12, after V lost 5 bases and J lost 5 bases. In germline, CDR1 is SGHTA, CDR2 FQGTGA. The CDR3 runs 16 residues. CDR3 nucleotide sequence: TGTGCCAGCAGCCCGGATAGCGGGGGCCTGATGGAGACCCAGTACTTC. Protein product: CASSPDSGGLMETQYF.

This chain connects TRBV11-2 to TRBJ1-2; D is possibly TRBD1 (5 bases). The CDR3 is 15 amino acids. Germline V gene lookup returns CDR1 SGHAT and CDR2 FQNNGV. V dropped 1 base and J dropped 1 base, with 10 bases sitting between them. The CDR3 DNA sequence: TGTGCCAGCAGCTTAGTAGGGGCGAGTAACTATGGCTACACCTTC. This sequence encodes CASSLVGASNYGYTF. Supplemented by reference TRBV11-2 and TRBJ1-2, the full variable domain reads EAGVAQSPRYKIIEKRQSVAFWCNPISGHATLYWYQQILGQGPKLLIQFQNNGVVDDSQLPKDRFSAERLKGVDSTLKIQPAKLEDSAVYLCASSLVGASNYGYTFGSGTRLTVV.

This chain uses TRBV7-8 with TRBJ1-1; 8 positions match TRBD1. The CDR3 sequence is 16 residues long. The V gene's germline CDR1 is SGHVS and CDR2 FQNEAQ. Trimming at V came to 5 bases and at J to 2 bases, leaving 10 bases not matched to a gene. CDR3 sequence (DNA): TGTGCCAGCAGCGCGCAGGGGGCCGGGGCAAACACTGAAGCTTTCTTT. It translates to CASSAQGAGANTEAFF.